Each of the 19 T cell receptor beta chains below was sequenced from the same sample in a study of T cell responses to AZD1222 COVID-19 vaccine. Sequencing was performed with immunoSEQ multiplex PCR; in TCRdb, only in-frame clones are kept and a portion is missing. Of approximately 150,000 clones in the sample, about 92% are singletons; the top ten hold about 2.5%. Sequenced material: peripheral blood, taken on day 0 of AZD1222 vaccination. All receptors come from an adult in good health.

The chain links TRBV19 to TRBJ1-5; 10 bases are shared with TRBD1. The CDR3 is made up of 15 amino acids. Trimming took 7 bases from V and 2 from J; bases not matched to a gene: 5. CDR1 is LNHDA and CDR2 is SQIVND in the germline V gene (reference sequence). CDR3: CASTSTGGGNQPQHF. Written as DNA, the CDR3 is TGTGCCAGTACCTCGACAGGGGGCGGCAATCAGCCCCAGCATTTT. Full variable domain (remainder filled in from reference TRBV19 and TRBJ1-5): DGGITQSPKYLFRKEGQNVTLSCEQNLNHDAMYWYRQDPGQGLRLIYYSQIVNDFQKGDIAEGYSVSREKKESFPLTVTSAQKNPTAFYLCASTSTGGGNQPQHFGDGTRLSIL.

This chain joins TRBV7-9 and TRBJ1-1; D unresolved. The CDR3 runs to 12 residues. CDR1 is SEHNR and CDR2 is FQNEAQ in the germline V gene (reference sequence). Deletions cut 1 base from V and 12 bases from J, with 12 bases between. The CDR3 loop reads CASSLEHSRPFF. The DNA for the CDR3 is TGTGCCAGCAGCTTAGAACATAGCAGGCCTTTCTTT.

The CDR3 DNA reads TGCGCCAGCAGCTTGGTGGCAGACTCTGGAAACACCATATATTTT. Protein: CASSLVADSGNTIYF. The J gene is TRBJ1-3, the V gene TRBV5-1; D remains ambiguous. The CDR3 extends over 15 amino acids. Trimming left V 0 bases short and J 0 bases short, with 7 bases between. CDR1 and CDR2 from the germline V gene are SGHRS and YFSETQ.

This clone appeared a single time. The V gene is TRBV6-5, the J gene TRBJ2-7; D assignment may be TRBD1 or TRBD2 (6 bases each). V lost 7 bases and J 5 bases, leaving 21 bases between the germline ends. Per the germline V gene, CDR1 is MNHEY and CDR2 is SVGAGI. This CDR3 region has 15 residues. Here the CDR3 DNA reads TGTGCCAGCACCGAGGGGGGCGGGACCAAAAACGAGCAGTACTTC. Its protein is CASTEGGGTKNEQYF.

This clone was seen once. This sequence joins TRBV28 and TRBJ2-1; no clear D gene. The CDR3 is made up of 12 amino acids. Germline lookup yields CDR1 MDHEN and CDR2 SYDVKM. Deletions cut 5 bases from V and 5 bases from J, with 7 bases between. The CDR3 reads CASSTSHNEQFF. The CDR3 DNA sequence: TGTGCCAGCAGTACCAGCCACAATGAGCAGTTCTTC.

This chain joins TRBV4-2 and TRBJ1-1; no reliable D call. With 1 base removed from V and 4 bases from J, the gap between germline ends came to 10 bases. CDR1 and CDR2 from the germline V gene are LGHNA and YNFKEQ. CDR3 size: 14 residues. CDR3 sequence: CASSQGGPGTEAFF. Here the CDR3 DNA reads TGTGCCAGCAGCCAAGGGGGTCCGGGCACTGAAGCTTTCTTT.

About this clone: The germline gene is not matched at one end of the junction; a read error may be the cause. The chain uses TRBV19 and TRBJ2-1; 11 nucleotides agree with TRBD2. The CDR3 has 16 residues. Germline V lookup: CDR1 LNHDA, CDR2 SQIVND (reference sequence). The CDR3: CASRVLSGGVYSEQFF. In nucleotides, the CDR3 is TGTGCCAGTAGGGTTCTTAGCGGGGGGGTTTACAGTGAGCAGTTCTTC.

The V call is TRBV6-5, the J call TRBJ1-2, with a tentative D call TRBD1 (6 bases). The germline V gene has CDR1 MNHEY and CDR2 SVGAGI. Trimming removed 0 bases at V and 7 bases at J, with 15 bases between. The CDR3 covers 15 residues. CDR3 DNA sequence: TGTGCCAGCAGTTACTCCTCAGCAGGGGTGTCTGGCTACACCTTC. The encoded protein is CASSYSSAGVSGYTF.

V and J are TRBV6-5 and TRBJ2-2; D may be TRBD1 or TRBD2 (6 bases each). The CDR3 is 13 residues long. Trimming stripped 8 bases from V and 4 bases from J, with 11 bases between. Germline values: CDR1 MNHEY, CDR2 SVGAGI. The CDR3, as DNA: TGTGCCAGCCGTAGGGGGGTCACCGGGGAGCTGTTTTTT. This encodes CASRRGVTGELFF.

The chain couples TRBV18 to TRBJ1-2; no firm D call. The CDR3 loop spans 14 amino acids. V lost 5 bases and J 3 bases, leaving 13 bases between the germline ends. Germline values: CDR1 KGHSH, CDR2 LQKENI. DNA of the CDR3: TGTGCCAGCTCAGGACCGGACGTCTACTATGGCTACACCTTC. Translated, it gives CASSGPDVYYGYTF.

The chain has TRBV4-1 and TRBJ1-1; unclear D gene. Between the trimmed V and J ends, which lost 1 base and 3 bases, there was a span of 12 bases. Germline lookup yields CDR1 MGHRA and CDR2 YSYEKL. The CDR3 is made up of 15 amino acids. The DNA of the CDR3 is TGCGCCAGCAGCCAAGGCCGGCTCCTGGACACTGAAGCTTTCTTT. Amino acids: CASSQGRLLDTEAFF.

This chain's CDR3 is CASSPRTGVEKLFF. The CDR3 bases are TGTGCCAGCAGCCCTCGGACAGGGGTGGAAAAACTGTTTTTT. The chain joins TRBV3-1 (or the pseudogene TRBV3-2) to TRBJ1-4; 9 positions match TRBD1. V trimming: 4 bases; J trimming: 8 bases; junction bases outside the gene matches: 5. Germline CDR1 reads LGHDT; CDR2 reads YNNKEL (reference sequence). The CDR3 length is 14 residues.

V is TRBV6-4 and J is TRBJ2-1; either TRBD1 or TRBD2 may supply D (5 bases each). The CDR3 extends over 13 amino acids. Per germline, CDR1 MRHNA and CDR2 SNTAGT. V lost 8 bases and J 9 bases, leaving 17 bases between the germline ends. CDR3 bases: TGTGCCAGCGCCGGCAATGATGGGGGTGAGCAGTTCTTC. This sequence encodes CASAGNDGGEQFF.

The chain links TRBV29-1 to TRBJ2-2; 7 bases map to TRBD2. CDR1 and CDR2 (germline): SQVTM, ANQGSEA. The V gene end was trimmed by 7 bases and the J gene end by 9 bases; junction bases not matched to a gene: 8. The CDR3 is 12 amino acids. CDR3 sequence reads: CSARRGDRELFF. DNA for the CDR3: TGCAGCGCCCGCCGGGGGGACCGGGAGCTGTTTTTT.

This chain connects TRBV4-1 to TRBJ1-4; D not certain. With 3 bases removed from V and 3 bases from J, the gap between germline ends came to 11 bases. The CDR3 loop spans 15 amino acids. Germline V gives CDR1 MGHRA, CDR2 YSYEKL. The CDR3 coding sequence is TGCGCCAGCAGCCAGGCAGGTGCTGCTAATGAAAAACTGTTTTTT. Translation: CASSQAGAANEKLFF.

This chain joins TRBV6-5 and TRBJ1-1, with a possible D match to TRBD1 (6 bases). Germline V gene sequence: CDR1 MNHEY, CDR2 SVGAGI. This CDR3 is built from 14 residues. The germline V and J ends were trimmed by 8 bases and 0 bases, with 13 bases remaining between them. The DNA for the CDR3 is TGTGCCAGCCTCGGGGGACAACTGAACACTGAAGCTTTCTTT. This codes for CASLGGQLNTEAFF.

The chain carries TRBV28 and TRBJ1-6, with D tentatively TRBD1 (6 bases). This CDR3 comprises 14 residues. Germline CDR1 is MDHEN and CDR2 is SYDVKM. V was cut by 7 bases and J by 9 bases, with 16 bases left in between. The CDR3 loop is CASIRTATVSPLHF. In DNA form, the CDR3 reads TGTGCCAGCATTAGGACAGCCACAGTTTCACCCCTCCACTTT.

The chain carries TRBV3-1 (or the pseudogene TRBV3-2) and TRBJ1-4; D is unclear. Trimming took 1 base from V and 8 from J, leaving 23 bases between them. The length of the CDR3 is 18 residues. Germline V gene lookup returns CDR1 LGHDT and CDR2 YNNKEL (reference sequence). The CDR3 sequence is CASSQAPSSVGLREKLFF. In DNA, the CDR3 is TGTGCCAGCAGCCAAGCGCCAAGTTCCGTAGGCCTTAGAGAAAAACTGTTTTTT.

The V gene is TRBV7-2, the J gene TRBJ1-5; D is uncertain. The CDR3 covers 15 residues. Germline V CDR1 and CDR2: SGHTA, FQGNSA. V shed 7 bases and J shed 5 bases, with 18 bases lying between them. This CDR3 reads CASNPDGLVHQPQHF. The CDR3 nucleotides are TGTGCCAGCAACCCGGACGGATTGGTCCATCAGCCCCAGCATTTT.